The entry below describes one TCR beta chain. This sample is drawn from a study of blood T cell repertoires in COVID-19. The overall study: Specimens from acute and convalescent COVID-19 originated in the United States, Italy and Spain. T cells, B-cell-depleted T cells, or PBMCs supplied cDNA or gDNA.

Per the authors' pipeline: Using reference gene primer amplification, nucleated cell counts were estimated. This table comes from immunoSEQ multiplex PCR, and its TCRdb copy is limited to in-frame clones, with some not included. V, J and clone size derive from that table, while D and trimming were established from the DNA sequence. The sample lists around 47,000 clones, approximately 90% occurring once. This receptor was obtained from a man between 45 and 60 years old with active COVID-19. Specimen: peripheral blood.

The CDR3 region has the DNA TGTGCCAGCAGCCAAGGGGCCTACACAGATACGCAGTATTTT. Amino acids: CASSQGAYTDTQYF. The chain recombines TRBV3-1 (or the pseudogene TRBV3-2) with TRBJ2-3; D call uncertain. The CDR3 has 14 amino acids. Trimming stripped 1 base from V and 2 bases from J, with 7 bases between. Germline V gene lookup returns CDR1 LGHDT and CDR2 YNNKEL (reference sequence).